Below are 32 T cell receptor beta chains sequenced from a single sample in a study of Graves' ophthalmopathy and Graves' hyperthyroidism (dated by TCRdb to the late 2010s). The reads were generated on an Illumina HiSeq 2000. TCR beta CDR3 regions were amplified from RNA transcripts for repertoire sequencing. HTBI primers and the Qiagen OneStep RT-PCR kit were used in a first-round RT-PCR, which was followed by a second-round multiplex PCR, size selection and purification. The public reads were reanalyzed by TCRdb: fastp trimming at Q25, MiXCR alignment, in-frame beta chains only. Every entry covers one CDR3 protein and lists the most common genes and DNA from its rows. Present in this sample are 300,000 to 450,000 distinct CDR3 sequences, about a sixth of which were seen just once. The ten largest account for approximately 2.4% of the sample. The sample taken for sequencing was peripheral blood. The receptors here all came from an adult woman with stable Graves' hyperthyroidism.

This clonotype was seen many times. V is TRBV20-1 and J is TRBJ2-7; tentative D call: TRBD1 (5 bases). Trimming cost V 2 bases and J 3 bases, with 11 bases left between them. The CDR3 is made up of 13 amino acids. Germline CDR1 is DFQATT and CDR2 is SNEGSKA (reference sequence). The CDR3 loop reads CSARPKGFYEQYF. Here the CDR3 DNA reads TGCAGTGCTAGACCTAAGGGGTTCTACGAGCAGTACTTC.

This clonotype was seen only a few times. The chain joins TRBV10-1 to TRBJ2-2, with D perhaps TRBD1 (6 bases). The CDR3 is 15 amino acids. V lost 6 bases to trimming and J lost 0 bases, with 11 bases between them. Germline assignment: CDR1 WNHNN and CDR2 SYGVQD (reference sequence). CDR3 loop: CASSATGTNTGELFF. DNA for the CDR3: TGCGCCAGCAGCGCGACAGGCACGAACACCGGGGAGCTGTTTTTT.

This clonotype was detected ten times or more. V is TRBV10-3 and J is TRBJ2-7; D perhaps matches TRBD1 (6 bases). Germline assignment: CDR1 ENHRY and CDR2 SYGVKD. The CDR3 has 13 residues. The V and J ends lost 6 bases and 1 base respectively, with 10 bases between them. CDR3 DNA sequence: TGTGCCATCAGCAGGGGTGAATCCTACGAGCAGTACTTC. The encoded protein is CAISRGESYEQYF.

In its sample, this clonotype was seen many times. The rearrangement uses TRBV6-1 and TRBJ1-2; D gene uncertain. Trimming left V 6 bases short and J 0 bases short, with 8 bases between. The germline V gene has CDR1 MNHNS and CDR2 SASEGT. This CDR3 comprises 13 residues. The CDR3 region has the DNA TGTGCCAGCAGAACAGTTGCTAACTATGGCTACACCTTC. It specifies CASRTVANYGYTF.

This clonotype was counted ten times or more. The chain recombines TRBV28 with TRBJ2-7; D is possibly TRBD2 (5 bases). CDR3 length equals 12 residues. The germline gives CDR1 MDHEN, CDR2 SYDVKM. Trimming pared 8 bases from V and 0 bases from J, leaving 8 bases between. The CDR3 loop reads CASAAGSYEQYF. The CDR3 nucleotides are TGTGCCAGCGCGGCGGGCTCCTACGAGCAGTACTTC.

This clonotype was recorded many times. The chain recombines TRBV30 with TRBJ1-2; TRBD1 matches 9 bases. Per germline, CDR1 GTSNPN and CDR2 SVGIG (reference sequence). The CDR3 sequence is 11 residues long. Trimming at V came to 8 bases and at J to 9 bases, leaving 7 bases not matched to a gene. DNA of the CDR3: TGTGCCCGTGGACAGGGGATAAGCTACACCTTC. Residues: CARGQGISYTF.

This clonotype has a count of ten or more. V is TRBV30 and J is TRBJ2-5, with D possibly called TRBD1 or TRBD2 (5 bases each). The CDR3 totals 15 residues. Trimming pared 2 bases from V and 2 bases from J, leaving 15 bases between. The germline V gene has CDR1 GTSNPN and CDR2 SVGIG (reference sequence). This CDR3 is CAWSRGASIQETQYF. The CDR3 DNA is TGTGCCTGGAGTCGAGGGGCCTCCATTCAAGAGACCCAGTACTTC.

In its sample, this clonotype was seen many times. V usage is TRBV4-1 and J usage is TRBJ2-7, with unresolved D. Germline-derived CDR1 and CDR2 are MGHRA and YSYEKL. Trimming removed 2 bases at V and 1 base at J, with 15 bases between. This CDR3 contains 16 residues. The CDR3 region is CASSQRRVERSYEQYF. The DNA of the CDR3 is TGCGCCAGCAGCCAAAGAAGGGTCGAGAGGTCCTACGAGCAGTACTTC.

This chain links TRBV7-3 with TRBJ1-1; D is ambiguous. This CDR3 is built from 15 residues. V dropped 5 bases and J dropped 1 base, with 14 bases sitting between them. Per germline, CDR1 SGHTA and CDR2 FQGTGA. DNA of the CDR3: TGTGCCAGCAGCCCCCGATGGCAGAGGAACACTGAAGCTTTCTTT. Amino acids: CASSPRWQRNTEAFF.

This clonotype was detected a few times. This sequence may be a read error, since a much larger clone differs from it by one base. V usage is TRBV12-5 and J usage is TRBJ2-2; TRBD2 is a possible D gene (5 bases). Germline V gene data show CDR1 as LGHNT and CDR2 as FRNRAP. This CDR3 comprises 13 residues. CDR3 sequence reads: CASGEINTGELCF. The CDR3 region has the DNA TGTGCTAGTGGCGAAATAAACACCGGGGAGCTGTGTTTT.

The chain couples TRBV7-8 to TRBJ1-1, with 9 nucleotides matching TRBD1. V trimming: 3 bases; J trimming: 0 bases; junction bases outside the gene matches: 5. The CDR3 totals 16 residues. CDR1 is SGHVS, CDR2 FQNEAQ, per germline. The CDR3 region has the DNA TGTGCCAGCAGCTTCTCGGGACAGGGCCTGAACACTGAAGCTTTCTTT. It codes for CASSFSGQGLNTEAFF. Supplemented by reference TRBV7-8 and TRBJ1-1, the full variable domain reads GAGVSQSPRYKVAKRGQDVALRCDPISGHVSLFWYQQALGQGPEFLTYFQNEAQLDKSGLPSDRFFAERPEGSVSTLKIQRTQQEDSAVYLCASSFSGQGLNTEAFFGQGTRLTVV.

This chain uses TRBV7-3 with TRBJ2-2, with D uncertain. The CDR3 length is 16 residues. Trimming removed 5 bases at V and 4 bases at J, with 17 bases between. Germline V gene data show CDR1 as SGHTA and CDR2 as FQGTGA. The chain's CDR3 is CASSPRARVSTGELFF. The CDR3 nucleotides are TGTGCCAGCAGCCCCCGGGCCCGAGTTAGCACCGGGGAGCTGTTTTTT.

This clonotype was observed many times. The chain carries TRBV18 and TRBJ2-2; perhaps TRBD1 as D (6 bases). Germline V CDR1 and CDR2: KGHSH, LQKENI. V lost 3 bases, J lost 3 bases, and 11 bases lay in between. CDR3 length equals 15 residues. This chain's CDR3 is CASSPIRQDTGELFF. The CDR3 coding sequence is TGTGCCAGCTCACCCATACGACAGGACACCGGGGAGCTGTTTTTT.

Many counts were recorded for this clonotype. The V and J genes are TRBV11-2 and TRBJ2-7; 9 positions agree with TRBD1. V trimming: 0 bases; J trimming: 5 bases; junction bases outside the gene matches: 8. The CDR3 runs to 16 residues. Germline loops: CDR1 SGHAT, CDR2 FQNNGV. The CDR3 DNA is TGTGCCAGCAGCTTAGATTATCGGGACAGGGTAGACGAGCAGTACTTC. Protein product: CASSLDYRDRVDEQYF.

This clonotype showed up many times. The V gene is TRBV20-1, the J gene TRBJ1-2; 8 bases are a match to TRBD1. The CDR3 has 16 amino acids. V shed 6 bases and J 6 bases; nucleotides not matched to a gene: 18. CDR1 is DFQATT and CDR2 is SNEGSKA in the germline V gene (reference sequence). The CDR3 DNA sequence: TGCAGTGCCCTAATCGGGGCAGGGGGCCGTTATAATGGCTACACCTTC. This sequence encodes CSALIGAGGRYNGYTF.

This rearrangement joins TRBV10-1 to TRBJ2-7; 10 bases align to TRBD1. The CDR3 spans 14 residues. The germline V gene encodes CDR1 WNHNN and CDR2 SYGVQD (reference sequence). The V gene end was trimmed by 3 bases and the J gene end by 7 bases; junction bases not matched to a gene: 6. The CDR3 coding sequence is TGCGCCAGCAGTGAAGGGACAGGGGCAAAAGAGCAGTACTTC. Translating gives CASSEGTGAKEQYF.

This clonotype was counted ten times or more. V gene TRBV6-1 combines with J gene TRBJ1-2; D gene ambiguous. V dropped 6 bases and J dropped 7 bases, with 18 bases sitting between them. Germline CDR1 is MNHNS and CDR2 is SASEGT. The CDR3 has 14 residues. CDR3 bases: TGTGCCAGCAGCCGCCAAGTCGGCCGGAGTGGCTACACCTTC. Amino acid sequence: CASSRQVGRSGYTF.

This chain joins TRBV3-1 and TRBJ2-7, with 11 bases lining up with TRBD1. The germline gives CDR1 LGHDT, CDR2 YNNKEL (reference sequence). The CDR3 is 18 residues long. The V and J ends lost 1 base and 3 bases, in that order; junction bases with no gene match: 11. The CDR3 sequence is CASSQGWESGTGGYEQYF. In DNA form, the CDR3 reads TGTGCCAGCAGCCAAGGATGGGAATCCGGGACAGGGGGCTACGAGCAGTACTTC.

This sequence joins TRBV12-3 or TRBV12-4 and TRBJ2-2; 9 nucleotides line up with TRBD2. The V and J ends lost 1 base and 4 bases, in that order; junction bases with no gene match: 4. The CDR3 covers 16 residues. The CDR3 loop is CASSLGLAASTGELFF. In DNA, the CDR3 is TGTGCCAGCAGTTTAGGACTAGCGGCTAGCACCGGGGAGCTGTTTTTT.

This clonotype showed up many times. This sequence joins TRBV28 and TRBJ2-7; D remains ambiguous. This CDR3 has 15 residues. V lost 4 bases and J lost 0, with 13 bases in between. Per germline, CDR1 MDHEN and CDR2 SYDVKM. CDR3 protein: CASSSRPPLSYEQYF. The CDR3 DNA is TGTGCCAGCAGTTCCCGACCGCCACTCTCCTACGAGCAGTACTTC.

This clonotype was observed at least ten times. For the CDR3, the DNA is TGCAGTGCTAGAGATATTAGCGGGACAGAGACCCAGTACTTC. Protein: CSARDISGTETQYF. The genes are TRBV20-1 and TRBJ2-5; TRBD2 matches at 8 bases. The CDR3 covers 14 residues. CDR1 and CDR2 from the germline V gene are DFQATT and SNEGSKA (reference sequence). V lost 0 bases, J lost 4 bases, and 4 bases stayed unmatched.

This clonotype was recorded at least ten times. The genes are TRBV30 and TRBJ2-7; TRBD1 aligns across 7 bases. Germline CDR1 is GTSNPN and CDR2 is SVGIG (reference sequence). V lost 0 bases and J lost 6; bases outside the gene matches: 11. The CDR3 contains 15 residues. Here the CDR3 DNA reads TGTGCCTGGAGTGTACGAGGAAGAGGGGGCGGCGAGCAGTACTTC. It encodes CAWSVRGRGGGEQYF.

Of note for this clonotype: A read error may be the cause here, since a much bigger clone is one base away. The rearrangement joins TRBV6-2 or TRBV6-3 to TRBJ1-5; D is unclear. V shed 2 bases and J shed 0 bases, with 5 bases lying between them. Germline V CDR1 and CDR2: MNHEY, SVGEGT. This CDR3 comprises 14 residues. The CDR3 loop reads CASSYTISNQPQHF. The CDR3 DNA reads TGTGCCAGCAGTTACACCATTAGCAATCAGCCCCAGCATTTT.

This clonotype has at least ten counts. V and J are TRBV10-3 and TRBJ1-6; D may be TRBD1 (5 bases). The V and J ends lost 1 base and 6 bases respectively, with 10 bases between them. The CDR3 runs to 15 residues. The V gene's germline CDR1 is ENHRY and CDR2 SYGVKD. CDR3: CAISELGGSNSPLHF. As DNA, the CDR3 is TGTGCCATCAGTGAGTTGGGGGGGTCTAATTCACCCCTCCACTTT.

CDR3 DNA: TGCGCCAGCAGCACCCTCAGCAGGGAAGTCCCTGAAGCTTTCTTT. Amino acid sequence: CASSTLSREVPEAFF. The chain employs TRBV5-1 and TRBJ1-1, with D tentatively TRBD1 (5 bases). This CDR3 has 15 residues. V was clipped by 4 bases and J by 6 bases, with 19 bases between them. Germline values: CDR1 SGHRS, CDR2 YFSETQ.

This clonotype was seen repeatedly, ten times or more. The V gene is TRBV12-3 or TRBV12-4, the J gene TRBJ1-1; D gene uncertain. V was clipped by 7 bases and J by 1 base, with 10 bases between them. The CDR3 spans 13 residues. CDR3 residues: CASMNEGNTEAFF. In nucleotides, the CDR3 is TGTGCCAGCATGAACGAGGGGAACACTGAAGCTTTCTTT.

The gene calls are TRBV6-2 or TRBV6-3 and TRBJ1-1; D is possibly TRBD1 (5 bases). In germline, CDR1 is MNHEY, CDR2 SVGEGT. This CDR3 has 13 residues. The ends were cut back, 5 bases at V and 4 bases at J, with 11 bases in the middle. The CDR3 DNA reads as TGTGCCAGCAGTAGGGGCAGGGCCACTGAAGCTTTCTTT. Translated: CASSRGRATEAFF.

CDR3 bases: TGTGCCAGCAGCAGCGGGGGGGCAAAAGAGACCCAGTACTTC. It encodes CASSSGGAKETQYF. The chain recombines TRBV6-1 with TRBJ2-5, with 10 bases identical to TRBD2. CDR1 is MNHNS and CDR2 is SASEGT in the germline V gene. The CDR3 consists of 14 residues. The junction had 4 bases not matched to a gene; V was cut back by 6 bases and J by 3 bases.

This clonotype was recorded at least ten times. The J gene is TRBJ2-5, the V gene TRBV29-1, with 13 bases identical to TRBD2. Germline V CDR1 and CDR2: SQVTM, ANQGSEA. The CDR3 sequence is 17 residues long. V was clipped by 1 base and J by 4 bases; unmatched bases: 9. CDR3 DNA sequence: TGCAGCGTTGAAGGGACCGGGACTAGCGGGACTGTAGAGACCCAGTACTTC. It encodes CSVEGTGTSGTVETQYF.

This clonotype occurred many times. The V call is TRBV20-1, the J call TRBJ2-2; no definite D call. The CDR3 has 18 residues. Germline-derived CDR1 and CDR2 are DFQATT and SNEGSKA (reference sequence). The ends were cut back, 0 bases at V and 0 bases at J, with 17 bases in the middle. CDR3 nucleotides: TGCAGTGCTAGAGATTGGCTGGTAGAGAACCCGAACACCGGGGAGCTGTTTTTT. Translation gives CSARDWLVENPNTGELFF.

This clonotype was seen a few times. This chain joins TRBV28 and TRBJ1-6; D gene uncertain. The V gene's germline CDR1 is MDHEN and CDR2 SYDVKM. Trimming shortened V by 9 bases and J by 8 bases, and 23 bases separated the two germline ends. This CDR3 is built from 16 residues. The CDR3 nucleotides are TGTGCCAGTTCGCTAGGCGGGCAGCTTCGCTATTCACCCCTCCACTTT. Protein product: CASSLGGQLRYSPLHF.

Many counts were recorded for this clonotype. The genes are TRBV20-1 and TRBJ1-1, with D possibly TRBD1 on 5 matching bases. The V end was cut by 3 bases, the J end by 8 bases, with 13 bases between. Per germline, CDR1 DFQATT and CDR2 SNEGSKA (reference sequence). The CDR3 extends over 12 amino acids. CDR3 in DNA: TGCAGTGCTAGTAGACAGACGAGGGAAGCTTTCTTT. Translating gives CSASRQTREAFF.